Each of the 15 T cell receptor beta chains below was sequenced from the same sample in a study of T cells in Graves' hyperthyroidism and ophthalmopathy. TCR beta CDR3 regions were amplified from RNA. In the first-round RT-PCR of the TCR CDR3, the HTBI primer set was used. MiXCR, applied by TCRdb to the multiplex PCR reads, yields one record per CDR3 protein. The repertoire includes a few hundred thousand distinct CDR3 sequences, around 13% of them detected once, and more than 4.5% sits in the top ten. Sequencing was carried out using blood. The origin of the receptors is a woman in her 30s with Graves' hyperthyroidism that later progressed to Graves' ophthalmopathy.

The table lists this clonotype with many counts. V and J are TRBV27 and TRBJ2-7, with TRBD2 identical over 9 bases. This CDR3 is built from 14 residues. The V gene's germline CDR1 is MNHEY and CDR2 SMNVEV (reference sequence). V was clipped by 2 bases and J by 8 bases; unmatched bases: 7. This CDR3 is CASSLSSGRWQQYF. CDR3 nucleotides: TGTGCCAGCAGTTTAAGTAGCGGGAGATGGCAGCAGTACTTC.

The genes are TRBV6-1 and TRBJ1-6; no clear D gene. CDR1 is MNHNS and CDR2 is SASEGT in the germline V gene. There are 15 residues in the CDR3. Trimming removed 10 bases from V and 0 bases from J, with 13 bases in between. CDR3 in amino acids: CATRWASSYNSPLHF. The DNA of the CDR3 is TGTGCCACCCGGTGGGCCAGCTCCTATAATTCACCCCTCCACTTT.

This clonotype was seen repeatedly, ten times or more. The gene calls are TRBV19 and TRBJ2-1; 7 nucleotides match TRBD2. The CDR3 extends over 15 amino acids. V was clipped by 3 bases and J by 8 bases; unmatched bases: 10. From germline, CDR1 is LNHDA and CDR2 SQIVND (reference sequence). CDR3 in DNA: TGTGCCAGTAGTATGGGGGGAGGGCCTGGGTATGAGCAGTTCTTC. This codes for CASSMGGGPGYEQFF.

With respect to this clonotype: This may be a read error, as it is one base from a much larger clone. The gene calls are TRBV14 and TRBJ2-3; D is ambiguous. The CDR3 is 18 amino acids. The germline gives CDR1 SGHDN, CDR2 FVKESK. V was trimmed by 0 bases and J by 6 bases, leaving 22 bases between them. The CDR3 region has the DNA TGTGCCAGCAGCCAAGAACCGATGGCCTACGCGTATCCGGATACGCAGTATTTT. As protein: CASSQEPMAYAYPDTQYF.

The table lists this clonotype with many counts. The chain links TRBV7-2 to TRBJ1-4; 11 positions agree with TRBD1. CDR1 is SGHTA and CDR2 is FQGNSA in the germline V gene. J gave up 4 bases and V 5 bases, and 6 bases lay outside the gene matches. The CDR3 covers 16 residues. CDR3: CASSRTGGADNEKLFF. DNA for the CDR3: TGTGCCAGCAGCCGGACAGGGGGCGCTGATAATGAAAAACTGTTTTTT. Combining the CDR3 with reference TRBV7-2 and TRBJ1-4 gives the whole variable domain GAGVSQSPSNKVTEKGKDVELRCDPISGHTALYWYRQSLGQGLEFLIYFQGNSAPDKSGLPSDRFSAERTGGSVSTLTIQRTQQEDSAVYLCASSRTGGADNEKLFFGSGTQLSVL.

Many counts were recorded for this clonotype. The genes are TRBV24-1 and TRBJ2-1; 7 nucleotides match TRBD2. Germline lookup yields CDR1 KGHDR and CDR2 SFDVKD. The CDR3 is made up of 15 amino acids. V lost 3 bases, J lost 5 bases, and 6 bases stayed unmatched. The chain's CDR3 is CATSDPGTKNNEQFF. In DNA, the CDR3 is TGTGCCACCAGTGATCCCGGGACTAAGAACAATGAGCAGTTCTTC.

Only a few counts were recorded for this clonotype. The J gene is TRBJ1-1, the V gene TRBV20-1; 7 positions match TRBD1. The CDR3 has 14 amino acids. Germline-derived CDR1 and CDR2 are DFQATT and SNEGSKA (reference sequence). The V segment lost 1 base and the J segment 4 bases; nucleotides outside the gene matches: 6. The CDR3 here is CSARGDRVSTEAFF. The CDR3 DNA reads as TGCAGTGCTAGAGGTGACAGGGTGAGCACTGAAGCTTTCTTT.

This clonotype was seen many times. V is TRBV5-1 and J is TRBJ2-2; D not resolved. CDR3 length: 15 amino acids. Germline CDR1 SGHRS, CDR2 YFSETQ. Trimming stripped 6 bases from V and 0 bases from J, with 12 bases between. The CDR3 protein is CASTVVTTNTGELFF. The CDR3 region has the DNA TGCGCCAGCACCGTAGTGACCACGAACACCGGGGAGCTGTTTTTT.

This clonotype was observed many times. The V call is TRBV5-1, the J call TRBJ2-1; TRBD1 agrees at 8 bases. V lost 1 base to trimming and J lost 4 bases; unmatched junction nucleotides: 4. CDR1 and CDR2 from the germline V gene are SGHRS and YFSETQ. The CDR3 is 15 residues long. The DNA of the CDR3 is TGCGCCAGCAGCTTGAGTCAGGGGGCGTACAATGAGCAGTTCTTC. Encoded protein: CASSLSQGAYNEQFF.

This clonotype showed up many times. V usage is TRBV24-1 and J usage is TRBJ2-7; no firm D call. V was cut by 2 bases and J by 3 bases, with 7 bases left in between. The CDR3 is 13 amino acids. Germline CDR1 and CDR2: KGHDR and SFDVKD. The DNA for the CDR3 is TGTGCCACCAGTGATTGGAGAAGCTACGAGCAGTACTTC. This codes for CATSDWRSYEQYF.

J is TRBJ2-1 and V is TRBV19; D may be TRBD1 (6 bases). Germline loops: CDR1 LNHDA, CDR2 SQIVND (reference sequence). The CDR3 covers 15 residues. V lost 6 bases and J 3 bases, leaving 15 bases between the germline ends. The CDR3 is CASRWGTRGYNEQFF. As DNA, the CDR3 is TGTGCCAGTAGATGGGGGACAAGGGGCTACAATGAGCAGTTCTTC.

At least ten counts were recorded for this clonotype. The V gene is TRBV28, the J gene TRBJ1-1; D is unclear. Germline-derived CDR1 and CDR2 are MDHEN and SYDVKM. The CDR3 contains 16 residues. Trimming shortened V by 6 bases and J by 1 base, and 18 bases separated the two germline ends. The CDR3 sequence is CASSSGIQIRNTEAFF. CDR3 nucleotide sequence: TGTGCCAGCAGCTCCGGTATACAGATCCGGAACACTGAAGCTTTCTTT.

This clonotype was counted many times. The chain is built from TRBV11-2 and TRBJ2-3; tentative D call: TRBD2 (5 bases). The length of the CDR3 is 17 residues. V was cut by 0 bases and J by 4 bases, with 17 bases left in between. Looked up from germline, CDR1 is SGHAT and CDR2 is FQNNGV. This chain's CDR3 is CASSLEGSPTPSDTQYF. In DNA form, the CDR3 reads TGTGCCAGCAGCTTAGAAGGGAGCCCGACCCCATCAGATACGCAGTATTTT.

This clonotype was detected ten times or more. V usage is TRBV19 and J usage is TRBJ2-5; 8 nucleotides agree with TRBD2. Per germline, CDR1 LNHDA and CDR2 SQIVND (reference sequence). V trimming: 4 bases; J trimming: 4 bases; junction bases outside the gene matches: 8. The CDR3 contains 15 residues. Written as DNA, the CDR3 is TGTGCCAGTAGTAAACTAGCGGCGAGGGGAGAGACCCAGTACTTC. Amino acid sequence: CASSKLAARGETQYF.

This clonotype occurred a few times. The rearrangement uses TRBV28 and TRBJ1-5, with D uncertain. Germline values: CDR1 MDHEN, CDR2 SYDVKM. V was cut by 3 bases and J by 9 bases, with 3 bases left in between. This CDR3 comprises 10 residues. The DNA of the CDR3 is TGTGCCAGCAGTTTTCCGCCCCAGCATTTT. It codes for CASSFPPQHF.